This TCR beta chain derives from a study of T cells in localized non-small cell lung cancer. Whole-study results and caveats: Exceeding tumor, uninvolved adjacent lung had the highest T cell clonality. Within adjacent lung there appeared a median around 55 of the top 100 tumor clones.

The CDR3 consists of 12 residues. Germline loops: CDR1 MNHNS, CDR2 SASEGT. Trimming left V 6 bases short and J 4 bases short, with 7 bases between. Comments on this clone: Its antigen is as yet unknown.

The repertoire was sequenced with immunoSEQ multiplex PCR; TCRdb's copy has only in-frame clones and lacks some. The sample lists roughly 40,000 clones, 81% occurring once. The sequence was obtained from a male donor aged 60 or over with stage II lung adenocarcinoma. The sample consisted of peripheral blood mononuclear cells, taken before any cancer treatment. The chain has TRBV6-1 and TRBJ1-5, with a tentative D call TRBD1 (5 bases). CDR3 DNA: TGTGCCAGCAGGGAGGGGAATCAGCCCCAGCATTTT. Translated: CASREGNQPQHF.